This TCR beta chain was documented in a study of shared clonotypes between healthy human individuals. Whole-study findings and limits: Naive subsets, compared against memory subsets, generally had larger estimated richness values.

Some 28,000 T cell genomes (approximately 0.2 ug DNA) went into each sorted-subset replicate. Clones were sequenced by immunoSEQ multiplex PCR, and TCRdb holds only the in-frame ones, with some missing. The table records about 2 million clones, just under 95% of them present only once. As regards this clone: Its target is not known. Additional DNA sequences in this sample encode the identical CDR3.

The naive CD8 population came from CD45RO-negative cells selected for CCR7, without terminally differentiated effector memory CD45RA+ cells. The CDR3 extends over 14 amino acids. Germline-derived CDR1 and CDR2 are SGHVS and FNYEAQ. Trimming removed 3 bases from V and 5 bases from J, with 12 bases in between. This clonotype was sampled from a man younger than 35 in good health. The specimen sequenced was naive CD8+ T cells sorted from blood. This rearrangement joins TRBV7-6 to TRBJ2-3; D gene unclear. The CDR3 region is CASSLGGGGDTQYF. The DNA for the CDR3 is TGTGCCAGCAGCTTGGGCGGCGGCGGAGATACGCAGTATTTT.